This T cell receptor beta chain was captured by sequencing in a study of blood T cells in healthy people across ages. Study-level findings and limits: More naive CD4+ cells and higher diversity were found in long-lived than in aged donors. Naive T cell percentage showed a strong correlation with the diversity of TCR beta. Diversity estimates drawn from one million T cells were deemed underestimates.

A second PCR of 7 to 11 cycles used a sample-barcoded 5' primer and a J-beta primer mix. Sequencing yielded, for each sample, at least 2.5 million paired-end reads carrying CDR3. One entry per CDR3 protein results from TCRdb running MiXCR on the 5' RACE reads. The table includes about 1,800,000 distinct CDR3 sequences, 25% to 30% detected once. This clonotype was recorded many times. The antigen is not known. V was pared by 6 bases and J by 9 bases, with 12 bases between. CDR1 is ENHRY and CDR2 is SYGVKD in the germline V gene. The CDR3 totals 12 residues. The receptor comes from a woman in her twenties or thirties in good health. Sequenced input: blood. This chain uses TRBV10-3 with TRBJ2-1; D may match TRBD1 or TRBD2 (6 bases each). This CDR3 is CAISPTGAEQFF. In DNA, the CDR3 is TGTGCCATCAGCCCGACGGGGGCTGAGCAGTTCTTC.